This entry features one T cell receptor (beta chain) sequence. As yet, its antigen is unknown. The sample originates from a study of cytomegalovirus exposure and HLA in healthy donors. Background on the study: It was reported in a later analysis that the 120 or so validation repertoires used the same platform as the roughly 640 first-cohort repertoires. Whole-study results and caveats: The study flagged some 170 TCR beta chains as cytomegalovirus-associated. TCR clusters originating in the first cohort tended to co-occur in the 120 validation repertoires, according to a later analysis.

TCRdb keeps only in-frame clones here, not all; method: immunoSEQ multiplex PCR. Among around 250,000 clones listed, around 89% were seen once. Germline CDR1 is MNHEY and CDR2 is SVGAGI. The V end lost 0 bases, the J end lost 8 bases, and 16 bases lay between the germline ends. CDR3 length: 15 residues. The chain uses TRBV6-5 and TRBJ1-2; perhaps TRBD1 as D (6 bases). The sequenced sample was PBMCs. This receptor was identified in a woman in her late teens or twenties in good health and CMV-seronegative. The CDR3 is CASSYSIGGGAGYTF. The CDR3 DNA follows: TGTGCCAGCAGTTACTCGATTGGCGGGGGCGCAGGCTACACCTTC.